Following are 12 T cell receptor beta chains from one sample sequenced in a study of shared clonotypes between healthy human individuals (dated by TCRdb to 2018 to 2021). To prepare the library, the immunoSEQ multiplex PCR assay was applied. Drawn from immuneACCESS, this table holds only the in-frame rearrangements with V and J called that TCRdb kept. Clones are partly lost; checked studies trace under half to an unresolved V gene and leave the rest unexplained. This sample comprises some 2,400,000 clones, under 97% of them detected only once. 0.13% of the sample comes from the top ten. Sequenced material: naive CD4+ T cells sorted from blood. The sample's cell subset or site label, decoded: CD45RA+ positively selected. The origin of the receptors is a man younger than 35 in good health.

The V call is TRBV10-3, the J call TRBJ2-3, with 10 nucleotides matching TRBD1. The J segment lost 4 bases and the V segment lost 3 bases, leaving 4 bases of the junction unmatched. CDR3 length equals 15 residues. Germline CDR1 is ENHRY and CDR2 is SYGVKD. CDR3 sequence: CAISERTGGSDTQYF. The DNA of the CDR3 is TGTGCCATCAGTGAAAGGACAGGGGGTTCAGATACGCAGTATTTT.

The rearrangement links TRBV5-1 to TRBJ2-1; D unclear. This CDR3 spans 12 amino acids. Trimming removed 4 bases from V and 8 bases from J, with 10 bases in between. The germline V gene encodes CDR1 SGHRS and CDR2 YFSETQ. The CDR3 DNA reads TGCGCCAGCAGCCCCCAAGGCGATGAGCAGTTCTTC. Encoded protein: CASSPQGDEQFF.

The chain uses TRBV28 and TRBJ1-2; 9 bases are shared with TRBD1. This CDR3 has 12 residues. V lost 10 bases and J lost 4; bases outside the gene matches: 4. Germline CDR1 reads MDHEN; CDR2 reads SYDVKM. CDR3 coding DNA: TGTGCCAACCGGGACAGGGCCTATGGCTACACCTTC. Encoded protein: CANRDRAYGYTF.

The CDR3, as DNA: TGTGCCAGTAGTAGACCGTCCGGGGTTGGAAACACCATATATTTT. This gives the protein CASSRPSGVGNTIYF. The chain links TRBV19 to TRBJ1-3; no clear D. The germline V gene encodes CDR1 LNHDA and CDR2 SQIVND (reference sequence). V was pared by 4 bases and J by 3 bases, with 13 bases between. CDR3 size: 15 residues.

The chain uses TRBV5-4 and TRBJ2-1, with no clear D. Germline CDR1 reads SGHNT; CDR2 reads YYREEE (reference sequence). V gave up 6 bases and J gave up 1 base, with 17 bases separating them. CDR3 length equals 16 residues. The CDR3 DNA sequence: TGTGCCAGCACCCCCTCGTTCGGGCTTTCCTACAATGAGCAGTTCTTC. As protein: CASTPSFGLSYNEQFF.

This clone has only one observation. The chain recombines TRBV9 with TRBJ2-2; 7 bases line up with TRBD2. Looked up from germline, CDR1 is SGDLS and CDR2 is YYNGEE. The CDR3 consists of 15 residues. The J segment lost 1 base and the V segment lost 4 bases, leaving 4 bases of the junction unmatched. The DNA for the CDR3 is TGTGCCAGCAGCATGACTAGCCTGAACACCGGGGAGCTGTTTTTT. The encoded protein is CASSMTSLNTGELFF. The whole variable domain, remainder taken from reference TRBV9 and TRBJ2-2, is DSGVTQTPKHLITATGQRVTLRCSPRSGDLSVYWYQQSLDQGLQFLIQYYNGEERAKGNILERFSAQQFPDLHSELNLSSLELGDSALYFCASSMTSLNTGELFFGEGSRLTVL.

The CDR3 reads CASSLDRNSGNTIYF. The CDR3 DNA is TGTGCCAGCAGCTTAGACAGGAACTCTGGAAACACCATATATTTT. The rearrangement uses TRBV13 and TRBJ1-3, with TRBD1 as a possible D gene (5 bases). V was pared by 1 base and J by 0 bases, with 7 bases between. CDR1 is PRHDT and CDR2 is FYEKMQ in the germline V gene (reference sequence). This CDR3 region has 15 residues.

This chain connects TRBV27 to TRBJ2-7; D is undetermined. From germline, CDR1 is MNHEY and CDR2 SMNVEV (reference sequence). CDR3 size: 16 residues. V shed 2 bases and J shed 2 bases, with 16 bases lying between them. The CDR3 spells CASSLARPGKAYEQYF. CDR3 nucleotide sequence: TGTGCCAGCAGTTTAGCCCGCCCGGGTAAAGCCTACGAGCAGTACTTC.

The CDR3 region is CASSLKGAFYEQYF. The CDR3 DNA reads as TGTGCCAGCAGTTTAAAAGGGGCGTTTTATGAGCAGTACTTC. The gene calls are TRBV27 and TRBJ2-7, with D perhaps matching TRBD1 (5 bases). The V end lost 2 bases, the J end lost 7 bases, and 15 bases lay between the germline ends. The germline CDR1 and CDR2 sequences are MNHEY and SMNVEV (reference sequence). The CDR3 runs to 14 residues.

This clone was seen only once. The CDR3 DNA reads as TGTGCCAGCAGCCACCGGGACAGGGGGCGATTGAACACTGAAGCTTTCTTT. Translating it yields CASSHRDRGRLNTEAFF. The rearrangement uses TRBV14 and TRBJ1-1, with 12 bases matching TRBD1. Germline CDR1 and CDR2: SGHDN and FVKESK. V gave up 3 bases and J gave up 0 bases; unmatched junction bases: 5. This CDR3 spans 17 amino acids.

The J gene is TRBJ2-1, the V gene TRBV5-1; no clear D gene. The CDR3 contains 12 residues. Germline V gene sequence: CDR1 SGHRS, CDR2 YFSETQ. Trimming shortened V by 4 bases and J by 4 bases, and 6 bases separated the two germline ends. The CDR3 here is CASSQQYNEQFF. Here the CDR3 DNA reads TGCGCCAGCAGCCAACAGTACAATGAGCAGTTCTTC.

In its sample, this clone was seen a few times. This rearrangement joins TRBV13 to TRBJ1-6; no firm D call. The CDR3 runs to 12 residues. Between the trimmed V and J ends, which lost 5 bases and 9 bases, there was a span of 8 bases. Germline V gives CDR1 PRHDT, CDR2 FYEKMQ (reference sequence). The CDR3: CASSGRGSPLHF. CDR3 nucleotides: TGTGCCAGCAGCGGCCGCGGTTCACCCCTCCACTTT.